Each of the 10 T cell receptor delta chains below was sequenced from the same sample in a study of Vδ1+ human thymocytes. Whole-study results and caveats: Thymic TRG and TRD repertoires appeared highly polyclonal.

These TCRs are of unknown antigen specificity. RNA was extracted from the cells and then reverse transcribed. The CDR3 regions were amplified by multiplex PCR from V-gene primers to a constant-region primer. TCRdb redid clone calling on the multiplex PCR reads using CATT. The profile shows about 50,000 delta-chain clones, roughly 16% of them singletons. The specimen was Vdelta1+ gamma-delta thymocytes from the thymus. The subset was: FACS-sorted CD3+ TCRalphabeta- TCRVdelta1+ TCRVdelta2- thymocytes. These receptor sequences come from a girl under two years old who had congenital heart surgery.

This clone showed up just a few times. V is TRDV1 and J is TRDJ1, with TRDD3 as a possible D gene (6 bases). Germline values: CDR1 TSWWSYY, CDR2 QGS. The CDR3 is made up of 21 amino acids. V dropped 3 bases and J dropped 0 bases, with 29 bases sitting between them. The CDR3 DNA reads as TGTGCTCTTGGGGACACCTCATGGGGCCACGCCCACTGGGAAGACACCGATAAACTCATCTTT. Amino acids: CALGDTSWGHAHWEDTDKLIF.

This chain connects TRDV1 to TRDJ1, with D tentatively TRDD2 (9 bases). With 0 bases removed from V and 5 bases from J, the gap between germline ends came to 28 bases. Per the germline V gene, CDR1 is TSWWSYY and CDR2 is QGS. The CDR3 length is 20 residues. Here the CDR3 reads CALGELAFLLETGGGDKLIF. The DNA of the CDR3 is TGTGCTCTTGGGGAACTGGCCTTCCTACTTGAAACTGGGGGTGGGGATAAACTCATCTTT.

On this clone itself: Mismatch with germline at one junction end may stem from a read error. The rearrangement links TRDV1 to TRDJ1; TRDD3 might be the D (5 bases). Germline V gene data show CDR1 as TSWWSYY and CDR2 as QGS. CDR3 length: 17 amino acids. The DNA of the CDR3 is TGTGCTCTTGGATTTCTTATTGGGGCCTCAATAACCGATAAACTCATCTTC. It specifies CALGFLIGASITDKLIF.

About this clone itself: Since a much larger clone is just one base distant, this may be a read error. This CDR3 is also generated by other DNA sequences in the sample. The rearrangement links TRAV29/DV5 to TRDJ1; a possible D gene is TRDD2 (7 bases). The germline gives CDR1 NSMFDY, CDR2 ISSIKDK. The CDR3 has 19 residues. CDR3 DNA sequence: TGTGCGGCAAGCTCAAGCCTTCCTCAATTACTGGGAGTTTATGAGAAACTCATCTTT. It encodes CAASSSLPQLLGVYEKLIF.

Only a few counts were recorded for this clone. The same CDR3 can be traced to other DNA sequences in this sample. The chain couples TRDV2 to TRDJ3; D remains unclear. Per germline, CDR1 GEAIGNYY and CDR2 EKD. Trimming removed 0 bases from V and 0 bases from J, with 32 bases in between. This CDR3 has 25 amino acids. Written as DNA, the CDR3 is TGTGCCTGTGACACCCAAATCCTGCAATGTAGTTGGTACGCAATGAGCTCCTGGGACACCCGACAGATGTTTTTC. It specifies CACDTQILQCSWYAMSSWDTRQMFF.

This sequence joins TRDV1 and TRDJ1; the D gene is possibly TRDD3 (6 bases). The germline CDR1 and CDR2 sequences are TSWWSYY and QGS. Trimming removed 2 bases from V and 1 base from J, with 17 bases in between. The CDR3 runs 17 residues. This CDR3 is CALGEVPVLGVTDKLIF. In nucleotides, the CDR3 is TGTGCTCTTGGGGAAGTTCCGGTACTGGGTGTCACCGATAAACTCATCTTT.

V is TRDV1 and J is TRDJ1; D remains ambiguous. The CDR3 loop spans 16 amino acids. CDR1 is TSWWSYY, CDR2 QGS, per germline. Trimming left V 6 bases short and J 0 bases short, with 17 bases between. The CDR3 DNA follows: TGTGCTCTTGGACCCAGTTTTGAGATGTACACCGATAAACTCATCTTT. This sequence encodes CALGPSFEMYTDKLIF.

The J gene is TRDJ1, the V gene TRDV1, with D maybe TRDD2 (6 bases). V was trimmed by 5 bases and J by 0 bases, leaving 22 bases between them. CDR3 length equals 18 residues. Germline loops: CDR1 TSWWSYY, CDR2 QGS. The CDR3, as DNA: TGTGCTCTTGGGAAACCACCTTCCCTCGCAGAATACACCGATAAACTCATCTTT. Amino acids: CALGKPPSLAEYTDKLIF.

V gene TRDV1 combines with J gene TRDJ1; the D gene is possibly TRDD3 (6 bases). This CDR3 has 20 residues. Germline V CDR1 and CDR2: TSWWSYY, QGS. Trimming stripped 0 bases from V and 2 bases from J, with 25 bases between. The CDR3 protein is CALGELPKGGTRRTTDKLIF. The CDR3 region has the DNA TGTGCTCTTGGGGAACTCCCGAAGGGGGGGACGCGACGTACGACCGATAAACTCATCTTT.

This clone was observed a few times. The junction and the germline gene differ at one end; a read error may be behind it. At the DNA level, this CDR3 is encoded by other sequences in the same sample as well. This sequence joins TRDV2 and TRDJ1; 9 nucleotides align to TRDD3. This CDR3 is 16 amino acids long. Looked up from germline, CDR1 is GEAIGNYY and CDR2 is EKD. Written as DNA, the CDR3 is TGCGCCTGTGACACCGGTACTCTGGGGGATACCGATAAACTCATCTTT. It specifies CACDTGTLGDTDKLIF.